The present T cell receptor beta chain was sequenced within a study of blood T cell repertoires in COVID-19. Study-wide context: T cells, B-cell-depleted T cells, or PBMCs provided the cDNA or gDNA that served as material.

Looked up from germline, CDR1 is SGHAT and CDR2 is FQDESV (reference sequence). The CDR3 has 15 residues. After removal of 5 bases from V and 6 bases from J, the junction contained 11 bases not matched to a gene. This clone was observed a handful of times. Under the authors' procedure: For nucleated cells, counts were estimated from reference gene primer amplification. This table comes from immunoSEQ multiplex PCR, and its TCRdb copy is limited to in-frame clones, with some not included. From that table come the V and J calls and clone size; the DNA was used to work out D and trimming. The data contain over 150,000 clones, roughly 83% of them singletons.

The sequenced sample consisted of peripheral blood. V and J are TRBV11-1 and TRBJ1-2; TRBD1 matches at 8 bases. The sequence came from a man younger than 35 with active or convalescent COVID-19. CDR3 in amino acids: CASSLIRGRDNGYTF. The CDR3 DNA follows: TGTGCCAGCAGCCTAATCAGGGGGCGAGATAATGGCTACACCTTC.